This TCR beta chain was observed in a study of cytomegalovirus exposure and HLA in healthy donors. Study results and caveats: Cytomegalovirus-associated TCR beta chains were listed, numbering 150 to 200.

Remarks on this clone: The antigen remains undetermined.

V shed 4 bases and J 6 bases; nucleotides not matched to a gene: 19. This CDR3 has 18 amino acids. Looked up from germline, CDR1 is MGHRA and CDR2 is YSYEKL. TCRdb's copy holds only in-frame clones and misses some; the assay was immunoSEQ multiplex PCR. Of roughly 120,000 clones in the sample, roughly 90% are singletons; the top ten hold about 6%. The chain couples TRBV4-1 to TRBJ2-7, with TRBD2 identical over 9 bases. The material sequenced was PBMCs. The receptor was derived from a woman aged 18-29 years in good health and CMV-seropositive. CDR3 region: CASSRMINVIAGVFEQYF. As DNA, the CDR3 is TGCGCCAGCAGCCGGATGATAAACGTGATAGCGGGAGTCTTCGAGCAGTACTTC.